These 28 T cell receptor beta chains were sequenced from one sample in a study of radiotherapy plus CTLA-4 blockade in lung cancer. Clones were sequenced by immunoSEQ multiplex PCR, and TCRdb holds only the in-frame ones, with some missing. The sample shows 50,000 or so clones, more than 60% of them seen only once. This specimen consisted of peripheral blood, obtained from a patient treated with radiotherapy plus ipilimumab. The receptors come from a human donor with non-small cell lung cancer who had a partial response to radiotherapy plus ipilimumab.

V gene TRBV6-1 combines with J gene TRBJ2-5; tentative D call: TRBD2 (5 bases). The CDR3 is made up of 14 amino acids. Trimming stripped 6 bases from V and 3 bases from J, with 14 bases between. Looked up from germline, CDR1 is MNHNS and CDR2 is SASEGT. Here the CDR3 reads CASSPGLQKETQYF. CDR3 coding DNA: TGTGCCAGCAGCCCCGGACTTCAAAAAGAGACCCAGTACTTC.

The CDR3, as DNA: TGTGCCAGTAGTTCCCAGGGCGGAATCGGTGAGCAGTTCTTC. It encodes CASSSQGGIGEQFF. The J gene is TRBJ2-1, the V gene TRBV19, with D possibly TRBD1 on 5 matching bases. This CDR3 comprises 14 residues. Germline V lookup: CDR1 LNHDA, CDR2 SQIVND (reference sequence). Trimming left V 5 bases short and J 9 bases short, with 17 bases between.

The CDR3 loop is CASWGKGDTQYF. The CDR3 nucleotides are TGTGCCAGCTGGGGTAAGGGGGATACGCAGTATTTT. The genes are TRBV7-2 and TRBJ2-3; a weak D match, TRBD1 (5 bases). From germline, CDR1 is SGHTA and CDR2 FQGNSA. This CDR3 has 12 residues. Trimming removed 8 bases at V and 6 bases at J, with 12 bases between.

The chain joins TRBV7-8 to TRBJ2-5, with 8 bases identical to TRBD1. In germline, CDR1 is SGHVS, CDR2 FQNEAQ. The CDR3 is 16 amino acids. The V gene end was trimmed by 6 bases and the J gene end by 4 bases; junction bases not matched to a gene: 13. The DNA for the CDR3 is TGTGCCAGCAGATTGGGCCTCAGGGGGCAGGGAGAGACCCAGTACTTC. Translation: CASRLGLRGQGETQYF.

This rearrangement joins TRBV7-8 to TRBJ1-4; D is uncertain. Deletions cut 3 bases from V and 0 bases from J, with 8 bases between. The CDR3 length is 15 residues. CDR1 and CDR2 from the germline V gene are SGHVS and FQNEAQ. CDR3 nucleotides: TGTGCCAGCAGCTTGCGGGAGACAACTAATGAAAAACTGTTTTTT. Its translation: CASSLRETTNEKLFF. Full variable domain (outside the CDR3, taken from reference TRBV7-8 and TRBJ1-4): GAGVSQSPRYKVAKRGQDVALRCDPISGHVSLFWYQQALGQGPEFLTYFQNEAQLDKSGLPSDRFFAERPEGSVSTLKIQRTQQEDSAVYLCASSLRETTNEKLFFGSGTQLSVL.

The chain is built from TRBV7-2 and TRBJ1-1; the match to TRBD1 covers 7 bases. The V gene's germline CDR1 is SGHTA and CDR2 FQGNSA. The junction had 10 bases not matched to a gene; V was cut back by 1 base and J by 11 bases. The CDR3 has 14 residues. The CDR3 reads CASSLGQGPMGAFF. The CDR3 region has the DNA TGTGCCAGCAGCTTAGGACAGGGACCTATGGGGGCTTTCTTT. Filled out from reference TRBV7-2 and TRBJ1-1, the complete variable domain reads GAGVSQSPSNKVTEKGKDVELRCDPISGHTALYWYRQSLGQGLEFLIYFQGNSAPDKSGLPSDRFSAERTGGSVSTLTIQRTQQEDSAVYLCASSLGQGPMGAFFGQGTRLTVV.

The chain recombines TRBV5-4 with TRBJ2-1, with D uncertain. The V end was cut by 1 base, the J end by 6 bases, with 5 bases between. This CDR3 is 12 amino acids long. Germline CDR1 is SGHNT and CDR2 is YYREEE (reference sequence). The CDR3 nucleotides are TGTGCCAGCAGCTTGTCTGTCAATGAGCAGTTCTTC. This sequence encodes CASSLSVNEQFF.

This chain connects TRBV14 to TRBJ2-1; 7 bases line up with TRBD1. Germline CDR1 SGHDN, CDR2 FVKESK. With 4 bases clipped from V and 7 bases from J, the junction kept 10 bases outside the gene matches. There are 15 residues in the CDR3. In DNA, the CDR3 is TGTGCCAGCAGCCGGCGTGACAGGGTGGGAAATGAGCAGTTCTTC. This encodes CASSRRDRVGNEQFF.

The chain couples TRBV5-1 to TRBJ2-2; 12 nucleotides align to TRBD2. Germline loops: CDR1 SGHRS, CDR2 YFSETQ. The CDR3 sequence is 16 residues long. V shed 2 bases and J 5 bases; nucleotides not matched to a gene: 4. The CDR3 here is CASSFLAGGQTGELFF. The CDR3 bases are TGCGCCAGCAGCTTCCTAGCGGGGGGGCAGACCGGGGAGCTGTTTTTT.

The chain joins TRBV15 to TRBJ1-6; TRBD1 matches 9 bases. This CDR3 has 15 residues. V shed 3 bases and J 6 bases; nucleotides not matched to a gene: 3. Germline V gene data show CDR1 as LNHNV and CDR2 as YYDKDF (reference sequence). The CDR3 region is CATSRAGQGNSPLHF. CDR3 nucleotide sequence: TGTGCCACCAGCAGGGCGGGACAGGGTAATTCACCCCTCCACTTT.

The chain recombines TRBV10-3 with TRBJ2-5; 7 nucleotides agree with TRBD2. The CDR3 runs to 17 residues. Trimming at V came to 4 bases and at J to 5 bases, leaving 16 bases not matched to a gene. Germline CDR1 reads ENHRY; CDR2 reads SYGVKD. The CDR3 loop reads CAISGRGGGGVLETQYF. CDR3 DNA sequence: TGTGCCATCAGTGGCCGGGGCGGCGGGGGAGTCCTTGAGACCCAGTACTTC.

V usage is TRBV23-1 and J usage is TRBJ2-1; no clear D. TRBV23-1 is annotated as an ORF whose role is uncertain. Trimming stripped 5 bases from V and 4 bases from J, with 18 bases between. This CDR3 spans 16 amino acids. CDR3 nucleotides: TGCGCCAGCAGTGCTGGCCTCTCCCTTTTGTACAATGAGCAGTTCTTC. Protein: CASSAGLSLLYNEQFF.

In its sample, this clone was seen a few times. J is TRBJ2-5 and V is TRBV30; D unresolved. Germline V CDR1 and CDR2: GTSNPN, SVGIG (reference sequence). The CDR3 covers 13 residues. V lost 3 bases, J lost 3 bases, and 11 bases lay in between. The DNA of the CDR3 is TGTGCCTGGAGCCTTGACTGGGAAGAGACCCAGTACTTC. Translating it yields CAWSLDWEETQYF.

V usage is TRBV29-1 and J usage is TRBJ1-3, with 9 bases aligning to TRBD1. Germline V gene data show CDR1 as SQVTM and CDR2 as ANQGSEA. The length of the CDR3 is 14 residues. Losses at the gene ends were 4 bases for V and 4 bases for J; bases not matched to a gene: 5. The CDR3 region has the DNA TGCAGCGTTGGCCGACAGGGGGTCGGAAACACCATATATTTT. As protein: CSVGRQGVGNTIYF.

The chain recombines TRBV11-1 with TRBJ2-1; D is perhaps TRBD2 (7 bases). Between the trimmed V and J ends, which lost 11 bases and 0 bases, there was a span of 17 bases. The CDR3 spans 15 residues. CDR1 is SGHAT, CDR2 FQDESV, per germline (reference sequence). The CDR3 nucleotides are TGTGCCTCCACTGGGGGGGCCAGCTCCTACAATGAGCAGTTCTTC. Encoded protein: CASTGGASSYNEQFF.

The J gene is TRBJ1-1, the V gene TRBV5-6; 9 bases align to TRBD1. The germline V gene has CDR1 SGHDT and CDR2 YYEEEE. CDR3 length: 15 residues. After removal of 4 bases from V and 3 bases from J, the junction contained 7 bases not matched to a gene. In DNA, the CDR3 is TGTGCCAGCAGCCACAGGGGGCGGTTAGACACTGAAGCTTTCTTT. As protein: CASSHRGRLDTEAFF. The entire variable domain, with the rest obtained from reference TRBV5-6 and TRBJ1-1, is as follows: DAGVTQSPTHLIKTRGQQVTLRCSPKSGHDTVSWYQQALGQGPQFIFQYYEEEERQRGNFPDRFSGHQFPNYSSELNVNALLLGDSALYLCASSHRGRLDTEAFFGQGTRLTVV.

The chain couples TRBV7-6 to TRBJ1-4; D might be TRBD1 (5 bases). Germline V gives CDR1 SGHVS, CDR2 FNYEAQ. The V gene lost 3 bases and the J gene lost 4 bases, with 9 bases spanning the gap. The CDR3 spans 14 residues. CDR3 coding DNA: TGTGCCAGCAGCTTGATCGGGGGTAATGAAAAACTGTTTTTT. Translating gives CASSLIGGNEKLFF.

The chain links TRBV27 to TRBJ2-1; 11 positions match TRBD1. The CDR3 contains 14 residues. V was clipped by 6 bases and J by 7 bases; unmatched bases: 5. Germline V CDR1 and CDR2: MNHEY, SMNVEV (reference sequence). The CDR3 DNA reads as TGTGCCAGCAGCCGGGACAGGGGGACGAATGAGCAGTTCTTC. This gives the protein CASSRDRGTNEQFF.

The rearrangement uses TRBV30 and TRBJ1-1, with 7 bases fitting TRBD1. The V segment lost 4 bases and the J segment 5 bases; nucleotides outside the gene matches: 4. CDR1 and CDR2 from the germline V gene are GTSNPN and SVGIG (reference sequence). This CDR3 spans 12 amino acids. The DNA of the CDR3 is TGTGCCTGGAAGGCAGGGGGTACTGAAGCTTTCTTT. This gives the protein CAWKAGGTEAFF.

This chain joins TRBV10-3 and TRBJ2-2, with a weak D call TRBD2 (6 bases). Germline V gives CDR1 ENHRY, CDR2 SYGVKD. This CDR3 has 15 residues. The ends were cut back, 2 bases at V and 5 bases at J, with 12 bases in the middle. Here the CDR3 reads CAISEALTRTGELFF. The CDR3 bases are TGTGCCATCAGTGAGGCGTTGACTAGGACCGGGGAGCTGTTTTTT.

The CDR3 nucleotides read TGCGCCAGCAGCCACGGTTGGGGGCAATACAATGAGCAGTTCTTC. Amino acids: CASSHGWGQYNEQFF. V and J are TRBV4-3 and TRBJ2-1; the D gene is possibly TRBD1 (6 bases). The CDR3 covers 15 residues. With 3 bases removed from V and 4 bases from J, the gap between germline ends came to 13 bases. CDR1 is LGHNA, CDR2 YSLEER, per germline.

CDR3 amino acids: CASSLETATNEKLFF. CDR3 coding DNA: TGTGCCAGCAGCTTAGAGACAGCAACTAATGAAAAACTGTTTTTT. The V and J genes are TRBV7-6 and TRBJ1-4, with D tentatively TRBD1 (5 bases). The germline gives CDR1 SGHVS, CDR2 FNYEAQ. V was pared by 1 base and J by 0 bases, with 6 bases between. The CDR3 sequence is 15 residues long.

In DNA form, the CDR3 reads TGTGCCAGCAGTCCCCGGACAGGGATAAGCAATCAGCCCCAGCATTTT. Protein product: CASSPRTGISNQPQHF. This rearrangement joins TRBV27 to TRBJ1-5; 8 bases match TRBD1. Looked up from germline, CDR1 is MNHEY and CDR2 is SMNVEV (reference sequence). The ends lost 5 bases at V and 1 base at J; junction bases unmatched: 7. The CDR3 is 16 amino acids.

The chain joins TRBV14 to TRBJ2-7; 8 bases align to TRBD1. V lost 4 bases and J lost 2; bases outside the gene matches: 4. The CDR3 runs to 14 residues. From germline, CDR1 is SGHDN and CDR2 FVKESK. CDR3: CASSPGQAPYEQYF. The CDR3 DNA follows: TGTGCCAGCAGCCCGGGACAGGCCCCCTACGAGCAGTACTTC.

V gene TRBV28 combines with J gene TRBJ1-4, with 7 bases that match TRBD1. V trimming: 7 bases; J trimming: 3 bases; junction bases outside the gene matches: 2. The germline V gene encodes CDR1 MDHEN and CDR2 SYDVKM. The CDR3 is 13 amino acids. The CDR3 DNA sequence: TGTGCCAGCAAGGGACAGCCTAATGAAAAACTGTTTTTT. Protein product: CASKGQPNEKLFF.

This clone has only a few counts. The chain has TRBV11-3 and TRBJ2-7; D unresolved. V was cut by 3 bases and J by 5 bases, with 8 bases left in between. Per the germline V gene, CDR1 is SGHNT and CDR2 is YENEEA. The CDR3 covers 12 residues. The CDR3 protein is CASSFAPDEQYF. The CDR3 DNA sequence: TGTGCCAGCAGCTTTGCACCGGACGAGCAGTACTTC.

The rearrangement links TRBV2 to TRBJ1-1; the match to TRBD1 covers 7 bases. This CDR3 is 16 amino acids long. V gave up 5 bases and J gave up 4 bases; unmatched junction bases: 13. The germline CDR1 and CDR2 sequences are SNHLY and FYNNEI. DNA for the CDR3: TGTGCCAGCAGTAAAATCCCCACAGGGGAGTCCACTGAAGCTTTCTTT. Its protein product is CASSKIPTGESTEAFF.

The rearrangement links TRBV18 to TRBJ1-1, with 8 nucleotides matching TRBD1. The CDR3 is 14 amino acids. The junction had 4 bases not matched to a gene; V was cut back by 3 bases and J by 4 bases. Germline CDR1 is KGHSH and CDR2 is LQKENI. As DNA, the CDR3 is TGTGCCAGCTCACCGACAGGGGAGGCCACTGAAGCTTTCTTT. Translation gives CASSPTGEATEAFF. The full variable domain, completed using reference TRBV18 and TRBJ1-1, is NAGVMQNPRHLVRRRGQEARLRCSPMKGHSHVYWYRQLPEEGLKFMVYLQKENIIDESGMPKERFSAEFPKEGPSILRIQQVVRGDSAAYFCASSPTGEATEAFFGQGTRLTVV.